This entry features one TCR beta chain sequence. Antigen specificity is unknown. V was cut by 1 base and J by 7 bases, with 10 bases left in between. The germline gives CDR1 SGHVS, CDR2 FQNEAQ. The CDR3 runs 14 residues. Produced via immunoSEQ multiplex PCR; TCRdb's table is partial and in-frame only. The sample lists 200,000 to 250,000 clones; 87% were seen once. This sample stems from a study of cytomegalovirus exposure and HLA in healthy donors. General study findings and limits: First-cohort TCR clusters tended to co-occur in the approximately 110 validation repertoires, a later analysis found.

The TCR was taken from a woman younger than 30 in good health and CMV-seropositive. This chain joins TRBV7-8 and TRBJ2-2; tentative D call: TRBD1 (5 bases). The sample taken for sequencing was PBMCs. CDR3 sequence reads: CASSLVRVGGELFF. The CDR3, as DNA: TGTGCCAGCAGCTTAGTCAGGGTTGGCGGGGAGCTGTTTTTT.